A single sample is the source of the 12 T cell receptor beta chains below, sequenced in a study of blood T cell repertoires in COVID-19. The assay was immunoSEQ multiplex PCR, and TCRdb's table has in-frame clones only and misses some. The sample shows about 83,000 clones, 70% to 90% of them seen only once. The sample was peripheral blood. All receptors come from a woman older than 75 in a cohort sampled during active or convalescent COVID-19.

The chain has TRBV28 and TRBJ2-7, with 7 bases aligning to TRBD1. The CDR3 has 17 amino acids. Germline V CDR1 and CDR2: MDHEN, SYDVKM. Trimming took 7 bases from V and 0 from J; bases not matched to a gene: 15. As DNA, the CDR3 is TGTGCCAGCATTACCAACCTTCCGGGGACAGTCTCCTACGAGCAGTACTTC. Translating it yields CASITNLPGTVSYEQYF.

The genes are TRBV5-1 and TRBJ2-5; 8 nucleotides match TRBD2. The CDR3 contains 17 residues. The junction had 12 bases not matched to a gene; V was cut back by 1 base and J by 4 bases. CDR1 SGHRS and CDR2 YFSETQ come from the germline V gene. This CDR3 reads CASSLTPRTSTRETQYF. The CDR3 DNA reads as TGCGCCAGCAGCTTGACTCCTCGGACTAGCACCAGAGAGACCCAGTACTTC.

The chain is built from TRBV2 and TRBJ1-5, with D hard to call. Trimming took 6 bases from V and 1 from J, leaving 10 bases between them. CDR3 size: 14 residues. The V gene's germline CDR1 is SNHLY and CDR2 FYNNEI. As DNA, the CDR3 is TGTGCCAGCAGCCCCATGGGCAGCAATCAGCCCCAGCATTTT. Residues: CASSPMGSNQPQHF.

The chain employs TRBV5-6 and TRBJ1-6; 7 nucleotides line up with TRBD1. The CDR3 is 15 residues long. Per germline, CDR1 SGHDT and CDR2 YYEEEE. Germline trimming cut 0 bases from V and 7 bases from J; bases unmatched to any gene: 4. The CDR3, as DNA: TGTGCCAGCAGCTTGGTGGGACAGTTAAATTCACCCCTCCACTTT. Its translation is CASSLVGQLNSPLHF.

J is TRBJ2-7 and V is TRBV6-5; 11 bases are shared with TRBD2. This CDR3 comprises 14 residues. Trimming removed 7 bases from V and 3 bases from J; junction bases left unmatched: 5. CDR1 and CDR2 from the germline V gene are MNHEY and SVGAGI. Here the CDR3 DNA reads TGTGCCAGCAAACCGGGACTAGCGGTCTACGAGCAGTACTTC. Protein product: CASKPGLAVYEQYF.

The V and J genes are TRBV2 and TRBJ1-2; 9 bases match TRBD1. The ends lost 6 bases at V and 7 bases at J; junction bases unmatched: 9. Germline values: CDR1 SNHLY, CDR2 FYNNEI. This CDR3 spans 14 amino acids. The CDR3 reads CASREQGAAGGYTF. The CDR3 bases are TGTGCCAGCAGGGAACAGGGGGCTGCGGGTGGCTACACCTTC. The full variable domain, completed using reference TRBV2 and TRBJ1-2, is EPEVTQTPSHQVTQMGQEVILRCVPISNHLYFYWYRQILGQKVEFLVSFYNNEISEKSEIFDDQFSVERPDGSNFTLKIRSTKLEDSAMYFCASREQGAAGGYTFGSGTRLTVV.

The chain carries TRBV5-4 and TRBJ2-5; 11 bases agree with TRBD1. Germline V gene sequence: CDR1 SGHNT, CDR2 YYREEE (reference sequence). J was trimmed by 4 bases and V by 4 bases; bases with no gene match: 9. The CDR3 covers 16 residues. The CDR3 region is CASSLKTGTGGETQYF. CDR3 nucleotide sequence: TGTGCCAGCAGCCTAAAAACGGGGACAGGGGGAGAGACCCAGTACTTC.

The chain recombines TRBV6-6 with TRBJ1-1, with 9 positions matching TRBD1. There are 13 residues in the CDR3. The V gene end was trimmed by 5 bases and the J gene end by 11 bases; junction bases not matched to a gene: 9. CDR1 is MNHNY and CDR2 is SVGAGI in the germline V gene (reference sequence). For the CDR3, the DNA is TGTGCCAGCAGTCGCGGGACAGGGAGTGACGCTTTCTTT. It yields the protein CASSRGTGSDAFF.

J is TRBJ1-4 and V is TRBV7-9; 8 bases line up with TRBD1. The CDR3 is 15 amino acids. Germline V gives CDR1 SEHNR, CDR2 FQNEAQ (reference sequence). Losses at the gene ends were 3 bases for V and 10 bases for J; bases not matched to a gene: 10. This CDR3 is CASSLTGVGAGKLFF. DNA for the CDR3: TGTGCCAGCAGCTTGACAGGGGTTGGTGCGGGAAAACTGTTTTTT.

The rearrangement links TRBV2 to TRBJ1-2; D ambiguous. Between the trimmed V and J ends, which lost 2 bases and 6 bases, there was a span of 10 bases. This CDR3 is built from 13 residues. The germline V gene encodes CDR1 SNHLY and CDR2 FYNNEI. This CDR3 reads CASSERWSNGYTF. The CDR3, as DNA: TGTGCCAGCAGTGAAAGATGGAGTAATGGCTACACCTTC.

The V call is TRBV5-1, the J call TRBJ1-1, with D tentatively TRBD1 (5 bases). V lost 5 bases to trimming and J lost 7 bases, with 15 bases between them. This CDR3 spans 13 amino acids. In germline, CDR1 is SGHRS, CDR2 YFSETQ. As DNA, the CDR3 is TGCGCCAGCAGTAGGTACGCCGGGGGTGAAGCTTTCTTT. Its protein is CASSRYAGGEAFF.

The chain recombines TRBV7-9 with TRBJ2-1, with D tentatively TRBD2 (8 bases). Germline V gene lookup returns CDR1 SEHNR and CDR2 FQNEAQ (reference sequence). The ends were cut back, 1 base at V and 7 bases at J, with 20 bases in the middle. This CDR3 has 17 residues. The DNA for the CDR3 is TGTGCCAGCAGCTTAGGTGATCGGGAGGGGGCCGGGAATGAGCAGTTCTTC. It encodes CASSLGDREGAGNEQFF.